This TCR beta chain came from a study of blood T cell repertoires in COVID-19. Background on the study: From T cells, B-cell-depleted T cells, or PBMCs came the material, which was cDNA or gDNA.

Authors' processing steps: Nucleated cell number was recorded as an estimate derived from reference gene primer amplification. Generated by immunoSEQ multiplex PCR, the TCRdb table keeps only in-frame clones and is missing some. V, J and clone size are taken as reported in that table, and D and trimming were inferred from the DNA itself. The sample yields approximately 39,000 clones, around 95% seen once. V lost 6 bases to trimming and J lost 0 bases, with 9 bases between them. Per the germline V gene, CDR1 is LNHDA and CDR2 is SQIVND (reference sequence). The CDR3 contains 14 residues. The rearrangement links TRBV19 to TRBJ1-5; no firm D call. The sequence came from a human donor with active COVID-19. The donor label of this sample is uncertain. The sequenced sample consisted of peripheral blood. In DNA form, the CDR3 reads TGTGCCAGTAGCCGGGGTTATAGCAATCAGCCCCAGCATTTT. This sequence encodes CASSRGYSNQPQHF.